The rows below give T cell receptor beta chains drawn from one sample of a study of blood T cells in healthy people across ages. TCRdb re-called the 5' RACE reads with MiXCR, one entry per CDR3 protein. The table records about 930,000 distinct CDR3 sequences, roughly 29% of them present only once. These data are also associated with another study on T cells of mothers and their children.

Sequencing was performed on blood. The receptors stem from a woman between 40 and 50 years old in good health. Both conserved end residues are part of each CDR3. The D gene is left open where the match is weak. The size entry is marked missing in some rows and otherwise reads once, few, many or a size class.

clone size: few
J gene: TRBJ2-3
D gene: NA
V gene: TRBV11-2
CDR3 protein: CASSLDPETDTQYF
CDR3 DNA: TGTGCCAGCAGCTTAGATCCGGAGACAGATACGCAGTATTTT

clone size: many
J gene: TRBJ2-7
D gene: NA
V gene: TRBV29-1
CDR3 protein: CSVGTQDSQYYEQYF
CDR3 DNA: TGCAGCGTTGGTACCCAGGACAGCCAATACTACGAGCAGTACTTC

clone size: once
J gene: TRBJ1-1
D gene: NA
V gene: TRBV15
CDR3 protein: CATSRVRILMNTEAFF
CDR3 DNA: TGTGCCACCAGCAGAGTAAGGATCCTTATGAACACTGAAGCTTTCTTT

clone size: few
J gene: TRBJ2-1
D gene: NA
V gene: TRBV11-2
CDR3 protein: CASSSTRVHNEQFF
CDR3 DNA: TGTGCCAGCAGCTCCACTAGAGTCCACAATGAGCAGTTCTTC

clone size: many
J gene: TRBJ2-7
D gene: NA
V gene: TRBV11-2
CDR3 protein: CASSSVLGRSYEQYF
CDR3 DNA: TGTGCCAGCAGCTCCGTACTGGGAAGGTCCTACGAGCAGTACTTC

clone size: few
J gene: TRBJ2-5
D gene: TRBD1
V gene: TRBV12-3/TRBV12-4
CDR3 protein: CASRNAGGFRETQYF
CDR3 DNA: TGTGCCAGCAGGAATGCAGGGGGCTTTCGGGAGACCCAGTACTTC

clone size: NA
J gene: TRBJ1-5
D gene: TRBD1
V gene: TRBV28
CDR3 protein: CASNNPGGGFNQPQHF
CDR3 DNA: TGTGCCAGCAATAACCCAGGGGGGGGGTTCAATCAGCCCCAGCATTTT

clone size: NA
J gene: TRBJ2-1
D gene: NA
V gene: TRBV6-5
CDR3 protein: CASRGLSSEQFF
CDR3 DNA: TGTGCCAGCAGAGGCCTTAGTAGTGAGCAGTTCTTC

clone size: few
J gene: TRBJ1-2
D gene: NA
V gene: TRBV7-9
CDR3 protein: CASSLGYSAYANYDYTF
CDR3 DNA: TGTGCCAGCAGCTTAGGTTACAGCGCATATGCTAACTATGACTACACCTTC

clone size: many
J gene: TRBJ2-5
D gene: NA
V gene: TRBV15
CDR3 protein: CATSGGIGLRETQYF
CDR3 DNA: TGTGCCACCAGCGGGGGAATCGGACTTCGAGAGACCCAGTACTTC

clone size: many
J gene: TRBJ2-3
D gene: NA
V gene: TRBV6-6
CDR3 protein: CASSYSGLNTQYF
CDR3 DNA: TGTGCCAGCAGTTACTCGGGCCTAAATACGCAGTATTTT

clone size: few
J gene: TRBJ1-2
D gene: NA
V gene: TRBV16
CDR3 protein: CASSQSGRRPPFGYTF
CDR3 DNA: TGTGCCAGCAGCCAATCGGGGCGGCGGCCCCCCTTTGGCTACACCTTC

clone size: NA
J gene: TRBJ1-5
D gene: TRBD1
V gene: TRBV6-5
CDR3 protein: CASRSQGAHSNQPQHF
CDR3 DNA: TGTGCCAGCAGGTCACAGGGGGCCCATAGCAATCAGCCCCAGCATTTT

clone size: few
J gene: TRBJ1-5
D gene: NA
V gene: TRBV4-3
CDR3 protein: CASSPDLPGNQPQHF
CDR3 DNA: TGCGCCAGCAGCCCGGATCTGCCGGGCAATCAGCCCCAGCATTTT

clone size: NA
J gene: TRBJ2-7
D gene: TRBD2
V gene: TRBV10-3
CDR3 protein: CAINPGGDSYEQYF
CDR3 DNA: TGTGCCATCAATCCCGGGGGGGATTCCTACGAGCAGTACTTC

clone size: NA
J gene: TRBJ1-4
D gene: NA
V gene: TRBV7-2
CDR3 protein: CASSFGPYEKLFF
CDR3 DNA: TGTGCCAGCAGCTTCGGGCCATATGAAAAACTGTTTTTT

clone size: many
J gene: TRBJ2-7
D gene: NA
V gene: TRBV4-1
CDR3 protein: CASSQETGSSYEQYF
CDR3 DNA: TGCGCCAGCAGCCAAGAAACAGGGAGCTCCTACGAGCAGTACTTC

clone size: many
J gene: TRBJ1-2
D gene: NA
V gene: TRBV29-1
CDR3 protein: CSVAPGAGYGYTF
CDR3 DNA: TGCAGCGTCGCACCAGGGGCAGGATATGGCTACACCTTC

clone size: NA
J gene: TRBJ1-2
D gene: TRBD1
V gene: TRBV6-4
CDR3 protein: CAGSPGDRVQDYTF
CDR3 DNA: TGTGCCGGCAGCCCCGGCGACAGGGTCCAGGACTACACCTTC

clone size: NA
J gene: TRBJ2-1
D gene: NA
V gene: TRBV7-9
CDR3 protein: CASSFFNYNEQFF
CDR3 DNA: TGTGCCAGCAGCTTTTTTAACTACAATGAGCAGTTCTTC

clone size: once
J gene: TRBJ2-4
D gene: TRBD1
V gene: TRBV5-1
CDR3 protein: CASSCTKGQAAQYF
CDR3 DNA: TGCGCCAGCAGCTGCACCAAGGGACAGGCAGCGCAGTACTTC

clone size: NA
J gene: TRBJ2-1
D gene: NA
V gene: TRBV14
CDR3 protein: CASSQDYPFQGDEQFF
CDR3 DNA: TGTGCCAGCAGCCAAGATTATCCCTTCCAGGGCGATGAGCAGTTCTTC

clone size: few
J gene: TRBJ1-6
D gene: TRBD1
V gene: TRBV7-9
CDR3 protein: CASRPPGQGVSNSPLHF
CDR3 DNA: TGTGCCAGCAGGCCACCGGGACAGGGAGTTTCGAATTCACCCCTCCACTTT

clone size: many
J gene: TRBJ2-7
D gene: NA
V gene: TRBV28
CDR3 protein: CASSLIAHLSYEQYF
CDR3 DNA: TGTGCCAGCAGTTTAATTGCCCACCTATCCTACGAGCAGTACTTC

clone size: few
J gene: TRBJ2-3
D gene: TRBD2
V gene: TRBV11-1
CDR3 protein: CASSRTSGGQDTQYF
CDR3 DNA: TGTGCCAGCAGCCGGACTAGCGGGGGGCAAGATACGCAGTATTTT

clone size: NA
J gene: TRBJ1-4
D gene: NA
V gene: TRBV30
CDR3 protein: CASGPPGGIGEKLFF
CDR3 DNA: TGTGCCTCCGGTCCCCCCGGGGGCATCGGGGAAAAACTGTTTTTT

clone size: few
J gene: TRBJ1-2
D gene: TRBD1
V gene: TRBV20-1
CDR3 protein: CSARGANYGYTF
CDR3 DNA: TGCAGTGCCAGGGGGGCTAACTATGGCTACACCTTC

clone size: NA
J gene: TRBJ2-1
D gene: TRBD2
V gene: TRBV10-3
CDR3 protein: CAISESKLAGVRDEQFF
CDR3 DNA: TGTGCCATCAGTGAGTCTAAACTAGCGGGGGTAAGGGATGAGCAGTTCTTC

clone size: many
J gene: TRBJ2-6
D gene: NA
V gene: TRBV28
CDR3 protein: CASRILGGGRANVLTF
CDR3 DNA: TGTGCCAGCAGGATTTTGGGGGGAGGAAGGGCCAACGTCCTGACTTTC